This T cell receptor (beta chain) was captured in a study of blood T cells in healthy people across ages. A J-beta primer mix and a sample-barcoded 5' primer were used in a second PCR of about 7 to 12 cycles. Researchers report that each sample yielded at least 3 million CDR3-containing paired-end reads. A single record per CDR3 protein comes from TCRdb applying MiXCR to the 5' RACE reads. The table lists more than 700,000 distinct CDR3 sequences, 35% to 50% of them singletons. Notes on this clonotype: Its antigen remains unknown.

General study points: Age showed a roughly linear inverse relationship with TCR beta diversity per million T cells.

Looked up from germline, CDR1 is DFQATT and CDR2 is SNEGSKA (reference sequence). CDR3 length: 13 residues. The germline V and J ends were trimmed by 5 bases and 1 base, with 11 bases remaining between them. The J gene is TRBJ1-1, the V gene TRBV20-1; tentative D call: TRBD1 (6 bases). Sample: blood. The receptor was isolated from an elderly man in good health. The CDR3 here is CSAAQGTNTEAFF. The CDR3 DNA sequence: TGCAGTGCTGCCCAGGGGACGAACACTGAAGCTTTCTTT.